This T cell receptor (beta chain) was sequenced for a study of cytomegalovirus exposure and HLA in healthy donors. Study observations and caveats: Most CMV-associated TCR beta chains were later found to appear HLA-restricted. Most TCRs appeared rarely, but some public TCRs recurred in many donors.

It was with 60 Vbeta and 13 Jbeta primers that the PCR ran. TCRdb keeps only in-frame clones here, not all; method: immunoSEQ multiplex PCR. The sample holds 150,000 to 200,000 clones, roughly 70% seen once. Germline CDR1 MNHNY, CDR2 SVGAGI (reference sequence). V shed 7 bases and J shed 4 bases, with 13 bases lying between them. The CDR3 is 13 residues long. There are a few counts of this clone. Its specificity is unknown. Sequenced sample: PBMCs. This TCR was recovered from a man aged 35-49 years in good health and CMV-seropositive. The chain joins TRBV6-6 to TRBJ1-2; a possible D gene is TRBD1 (5 bases). CDR3 protein: CASTTQGPYGYTF. The CDR3 nucleotides are TGTGCCAGCACTACCCAGGGTCCCTATGGCTACACCTTC.